This T cell receptor (beta chain) derives from a study of Graves' ophthalmopathy and Graves' hyperthyroidism. This clonotype has a count of ten or more. RNA transcripts served as template for amplifying TCR beta CDR3 sequences. First-round RT-PCR employed HTBI primers, with a second-round multiplex PCR after it. TCRdb analysed the multiplex PCR reads with MiXCR anew, one entry per CDR3 protein. The table has 650,000 to 900,000 distinct CDR3 sequences, 40% seen once; the top ten hold less than 55%. Trimming took 6 bases from V and 4 from J; bases not matched to a gene: 5. The germline CDR1 and CDR2 sequences are DFQATT and SNEGSKA (reference sequence). The CDR3 is 13 amino acids. The study enrolled ophthalmopathy donors with moderate-to-severe activity, CAS ≥3, NOSPECS ≥4 and duration under 3 months.

The sequenced material came from peripheral blood. This TCR derives from an adult man with Graves' ophthalmopathy. This chain connects TRBV20-1 to TRBJ2-2, with TRBD2 identical over 7 bases. The CDR3 DNA reads TGCAGTGCCAGCGGGGCCGTCACCGGGGAGCTGTTTTTT. Its protein product is CSASGAVTGELFF.